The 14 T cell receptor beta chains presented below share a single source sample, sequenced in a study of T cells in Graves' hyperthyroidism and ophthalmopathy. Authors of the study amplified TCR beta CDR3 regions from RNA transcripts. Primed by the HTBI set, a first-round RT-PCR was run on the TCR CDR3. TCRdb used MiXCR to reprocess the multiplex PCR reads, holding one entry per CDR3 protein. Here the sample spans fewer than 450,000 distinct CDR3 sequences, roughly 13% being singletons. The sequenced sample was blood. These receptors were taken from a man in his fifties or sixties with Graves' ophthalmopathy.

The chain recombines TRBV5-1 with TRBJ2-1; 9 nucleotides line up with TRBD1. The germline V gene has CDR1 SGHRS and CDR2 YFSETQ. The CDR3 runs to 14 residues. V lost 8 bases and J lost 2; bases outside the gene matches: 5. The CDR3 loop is CASFRDRAYNEQFF. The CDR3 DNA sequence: TGCGCCAGTTTCCGGGACAGGGCCTACAATGAGCAGTTCTTC.

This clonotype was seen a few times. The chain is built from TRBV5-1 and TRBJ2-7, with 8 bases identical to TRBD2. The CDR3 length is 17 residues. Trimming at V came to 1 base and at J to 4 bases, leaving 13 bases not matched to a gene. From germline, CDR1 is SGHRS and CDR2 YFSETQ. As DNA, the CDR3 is TGCGCCAGCAGCTTGACTTTAGGCGGGAGGAGTGGGTACGAGCAGTACTTC. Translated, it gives CASSLTLGGRSGYEQYF.

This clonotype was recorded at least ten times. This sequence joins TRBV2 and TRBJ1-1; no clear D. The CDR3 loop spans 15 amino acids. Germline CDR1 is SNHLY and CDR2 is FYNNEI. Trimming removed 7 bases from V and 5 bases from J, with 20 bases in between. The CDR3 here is CASIGERALGTEAFF. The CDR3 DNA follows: TGTGCCAGCATCGGGGAAAGGGCTTTGGGGACTGAAGCTTTCTTT.

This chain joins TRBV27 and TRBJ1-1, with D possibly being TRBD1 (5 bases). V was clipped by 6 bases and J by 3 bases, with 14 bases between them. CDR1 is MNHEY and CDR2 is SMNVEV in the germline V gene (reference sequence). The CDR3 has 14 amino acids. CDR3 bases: TGTGCCAGCAGGGGGGGGGGAATCGACACTGAAGCTTTCTTT. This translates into CASRGGGIDTEAFF.

The CDR3 sequence is CASSPSQENEKLFF. The CDR3 nucleotides are TGTGCCAGCAGCCCCTCCCAGGAGAATGAAAAACTGTTTTTT. The gene calls are TRBV9 and TRBJ1-4, with no clear D. Germline V gives CDR1 SGDLS, CDR2 YYNGEE. V lost 4 bases, J lost 5 bases, and 12 bases lay in between. The CDR3 runs 14 residues.

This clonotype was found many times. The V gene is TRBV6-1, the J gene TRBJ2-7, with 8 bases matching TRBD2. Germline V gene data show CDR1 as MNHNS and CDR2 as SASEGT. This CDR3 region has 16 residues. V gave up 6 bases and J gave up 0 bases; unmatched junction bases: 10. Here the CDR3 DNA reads TGTGCCAGCAGCCGGAGTCCCGGGACTAGCTCCTACGAGCAGTACTTC. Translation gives CASSRSPGTSSYEQYF.

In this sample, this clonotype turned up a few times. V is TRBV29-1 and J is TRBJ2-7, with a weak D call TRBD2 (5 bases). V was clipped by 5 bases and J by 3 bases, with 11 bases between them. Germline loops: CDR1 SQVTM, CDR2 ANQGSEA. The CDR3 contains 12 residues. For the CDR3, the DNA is TGCAGCGTTACGACGGGGTACTACGAGCAGTACTTC. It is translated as CSVTTGYYEQYF.

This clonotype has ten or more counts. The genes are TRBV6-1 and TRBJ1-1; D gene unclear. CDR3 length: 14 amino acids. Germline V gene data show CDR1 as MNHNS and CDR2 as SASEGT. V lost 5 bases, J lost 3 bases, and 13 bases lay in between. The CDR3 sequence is CASSSRGGYTEAFF. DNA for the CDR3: TGTGCCAGCAGTTCCCGGGGTGGGTACACTGAAGCTTTCTTT.

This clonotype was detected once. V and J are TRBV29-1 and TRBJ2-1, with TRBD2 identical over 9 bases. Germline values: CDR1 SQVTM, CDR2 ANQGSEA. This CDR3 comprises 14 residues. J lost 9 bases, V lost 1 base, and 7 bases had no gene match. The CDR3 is CSVEGGGRAGEQFF. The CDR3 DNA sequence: TGCAGCGTTGAAGGGGGCGGGAGGGCCGGTGAGCAGTTCTTC.

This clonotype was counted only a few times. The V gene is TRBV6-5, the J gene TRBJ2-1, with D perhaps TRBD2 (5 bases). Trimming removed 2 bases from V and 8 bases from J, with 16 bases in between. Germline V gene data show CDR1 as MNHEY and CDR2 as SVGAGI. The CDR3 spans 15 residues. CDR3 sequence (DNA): TGTGCCAGCAGTTACGAGGGTAAAAAAATGGATGAGCAGTTCTTC. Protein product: CASSYEGKKMDEQFF.

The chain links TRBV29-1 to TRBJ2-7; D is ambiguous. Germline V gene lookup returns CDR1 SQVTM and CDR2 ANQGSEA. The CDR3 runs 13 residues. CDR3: CTQGVWSYYEQYF. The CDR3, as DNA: TGCACCCAAGGAGTGTGGAGCTACTACGAGCAGTACTTC.

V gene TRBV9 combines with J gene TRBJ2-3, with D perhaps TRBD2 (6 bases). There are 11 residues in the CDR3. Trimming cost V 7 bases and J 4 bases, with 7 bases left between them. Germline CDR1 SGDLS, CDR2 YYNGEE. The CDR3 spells CASSGADTQYF. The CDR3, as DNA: TGTGCCAGCTCGGGAGCAGATACGCAGTATTTT.

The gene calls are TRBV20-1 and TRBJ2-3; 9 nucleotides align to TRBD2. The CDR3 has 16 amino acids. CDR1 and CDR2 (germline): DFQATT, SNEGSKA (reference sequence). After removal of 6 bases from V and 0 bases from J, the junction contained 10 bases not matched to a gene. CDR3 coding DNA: TGCAGTGCCCCGCCGGCGGGAGGGTCTAGCACAGATACGCAGTATTTT. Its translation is CSAPPAGGSSTDTQYF.

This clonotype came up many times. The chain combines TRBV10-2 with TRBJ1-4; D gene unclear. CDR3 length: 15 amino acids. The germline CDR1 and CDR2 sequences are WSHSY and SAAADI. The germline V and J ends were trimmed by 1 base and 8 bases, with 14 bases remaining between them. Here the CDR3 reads CASSELLGVGEKLFF. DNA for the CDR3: TGCGCCAGCAGTGAGTTGCTTGGGGTAGGAGAAAAACTGTTTTTT.